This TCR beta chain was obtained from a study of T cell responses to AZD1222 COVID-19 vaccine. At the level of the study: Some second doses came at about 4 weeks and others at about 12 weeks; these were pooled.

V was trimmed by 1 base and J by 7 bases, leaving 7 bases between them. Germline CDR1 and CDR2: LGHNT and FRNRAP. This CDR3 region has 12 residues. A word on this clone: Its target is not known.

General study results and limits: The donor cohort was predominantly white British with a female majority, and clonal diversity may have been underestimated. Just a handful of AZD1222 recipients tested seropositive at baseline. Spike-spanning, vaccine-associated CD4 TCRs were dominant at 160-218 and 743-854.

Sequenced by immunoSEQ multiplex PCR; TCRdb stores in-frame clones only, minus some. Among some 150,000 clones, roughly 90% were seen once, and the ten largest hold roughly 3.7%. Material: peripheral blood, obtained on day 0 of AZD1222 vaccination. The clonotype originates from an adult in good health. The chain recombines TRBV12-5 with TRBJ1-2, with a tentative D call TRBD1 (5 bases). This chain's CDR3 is CASGLGGGGYTF. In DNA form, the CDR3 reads TGTGCTAGTGGTTTGGGGGGCGGTGGCTACACCTTC.